These T cell receptor beta chains were read from a single sample in a study of shared clonotypes between healthy human individuals. The table came from immunoSEQ multiplex PCR; TCRdb's copy has only in-frame clones and leaves some out. The table lists about 2,200,000 clones, about 93% of them singletons, with around 1.7% in the top ten. The sequencing input was naive CD8+ T cells from PBMCs. Receptors originate from a man aged 18 to 35 in good health. Some clones in this sample may be carry-over from other donors' samples. CDR3s include the opening cysteine and the closing phenylalanine or tryptophan. Fields, in order: clone size, J gene, D gene, V gene, CDR3 protein, CDR3 DNA. The D gene is left open where the match is weak. Only part of the rows carry a size: once, few, many, or a class if the clone is expanded.

. | TRBJ1-2 | . | TRBV28 | CASSLYTGLDGYTF | TGTGCCAGCAGTTTATATACAGGGCTGGATGGCTACACCTTC
. | TRBJ2-3 | . | TRBV14 | CASSQSVTDTQYF | TGTGCCAGCAGCCAATCAGTCACAGATACGCAGTATTTT
. | TRBJ2-7 | . | TRBV5-4 | CASSLAGLYEQYF | TGTGCCAGCAGCTTGGCCGGACTCTACGAGCAGTACTTC
. | TRBJ2-7 | . | TRBV7-2 | CASSRGDSSYEQYF | TGTGCCAGCAGCCGGGGGGACAGCTCCTACGAGCAGTACTTC
. | TRBJ2-2 | . | TRBV28 | CASRQHRNTGELFF | TGTGCCAGCCGACAGCATCGGAACACCGGGGAGCTGTTTTTT
. | TRBJ1-1 | . | TRBV18 | CASSIGGDTEAFF | TGTGCCAGCTCTATCGGAGGTGACACTGAAGCTTTCTTT
. | TRBJ2-7 | TRBD2 | TRBV4-1 | CASSQAPAGLPSYEQYF | TGCGCCAGCAGCCAAGCCCCAGCGGGACTACCATCCTACGAGCAGTACTTC
. | TRBJ2-6 | TRBD1 | TRBV5-8 | CASSFGQGAGANVLTF | TGTGCCAGCAGCTTCGGACAGGGGGCCGGGGCCAACGTCCTGACTTTC
. | TRBJ1-1 | . | TRBV5-4 | CASSFWRAMNTEAFF | TGTGCCAGCAGCTTCTGGAGGGCTATGAACACTGAAGCTTTCTTT
. | TRBJ1-2 | . | TRBV11-2 | CASRGRSPSSYGYTF | TGTGCCAGCCGGGGAAGGAGCCCCTCTAGCTATGGCTACACCTTC
. | TRBJ2-7 | . | TRBV27 | CASSSKGLLMRYEQYF | TGTGCCAGCAGTTCAAAAGGCCTTCTGATGCGCTACGAGCAGTACTTC
once | TRBJ1-1 | TRBD1 | TRBV28 | CASSFLRGQVAFF | TGTGCCAGCAGTTTCCTCAGGGGGCAGGTAGCTTTCTTT
. | TRBJ2-7 | . | TRBV10-3 | CAIRGGADYEQYF | TGTGCCATCAGGGGGGGAGCGGACTACGAGCAGTACTTC
. | TRBJ2-3 | TRBD1 | TRBV6-6 | CASSYRQGAPLVQYF | TGTGCCAGCAGTTACAGACAGGGGGCGCCTTTAGTGCAGTATTTT
. | TRBJ2-3 | . | TRBV4-3 | CASSRSFWDSTDTQYF | TGCGCCAGCAGCCGCTCCTTTTGGGACTCCACAGATACGCAGTATTTT